This entry describes one TCR beta chain. There is no known antigen for this receptor. No much larger clone exists at a distance of one base, and base qualities are not known. From the germline V gene, CDR1 is MRHNA and CDR2 is SNTAGT. At the junction V is shortened by 6 bases and J by 0 bases; bases outside the gene matches: 4. Its CDR3 holds 14 amino acids, cysteine through phenylalanine. Only the CDR3 part of the read is kept: 42 bases, read in frame from the first base. This specimen comes from a study of blood T cell repertoires in COVID-19 (dated by TCRdb to the early 2020s). Concerning the study at large: Samples from collaborators originated in the United States, Italy and Spain and spanned both the acute and convalescent phases of COVID-19. Nearly every sample came with metadata listing a de-identified subject ID, COVID-19 status, age in years and sex. The material from the prospective study consisted of cDNA or gDNA derived from T cells, B-cell-depleted T cells, or PBMCs. The samples were drawn from two sources: the first 160 participants of the ongoing ImmuneRACE study, and 1,000 to 1,500 subjects contributed by 6 global collaborators. Where available, HLA class I and class II types were obtained from metadata supplied by the sample provider rather than from assay-based typing. Subjects who had been exposed to COVID-19, were actively infected with it, or had recovered from it provided the deeply sampled blood TCRbeta repertoires that made up the dataset. A freely available public database, intended as a resource for researchers studying the immune response to SARS-CoV-2, is where the repertoires were released. Study-wide conclusions, independent of this receptor: The amount of clinical and demographic metadata varied by source and participant and was provided uncurated.

Whole blood was collected in K2EDTA tubes by collaborating institutions according to the institutions' own protocols. For TCRbeta analysis, collaborators shipped samples in one of three forms: frozen whole blood, isolated PBMCs, or DNA extracted from either of those sample types. The immunoSEQ Assay, a bias-controlled multiplex PCR, was used to amplify TCRbeta CDR3 regions from genomic DNA. Regarding the original processing steps: Nucleated cell counts per sample were estimated from amplification of reference gene primers within the assay. To quantify the absolute abundance of each unique TCRbeta CDR3 rearrangement, sequence reads were collapsed and filtered. For each sample, productive Simpson clonality was calculated as the square root of Simpson's diversity index over productive rearrangements. This immuneACCESS table, as held by TCRdb, lists in-frame sequences with V and J called but not all clones. Of the missing ones, under half trace to an unresolved V gene in checked studies; the others have no known cause. V and J calls and clone size follow that table, whereas D and trimming were derived from the DNA. This sample comprises about 170,000 clones, roughly nine tenths of them detected only once. The ten largest clones add up to 3% to 4% of the sample.

The clonotype originates from a man in his 70s with acute or convalescent COVID-19. Sequenced sample: peripheral blood. Recombination joined TRBV6-4 with TRBJ1-1; TRBD1 matches 7 bases in the middle. In nucleotide form, the sequence is TGTGCCAGCAGGCTGACAGGGATGAACACTGAAGCTTTCTTT. Its protein is CASRLTGMNTEAFF.